This TCR beta chain was retrieved from a study of circulating and synovial CD4+ cells in juvenile arthritis. Whole-study results and caveats: CPL and bulk CD4 samples differed at least tenfold in T cell genomes. The pathogenic-like versus bulk T cell difference escaped Vbeta family analysis.

Samples derive from patients with active juvenile idiopathic arthritis. The CDR3 extends over 14 amino acids. CDR1 is MGHRA, CDR2 YSYEKL, per germline. With 4 bases removed from V and 7 bases from J, the gap between germline ends came to 13 bases. On this clone: Its target is unknown.

Only in-frame clones appear in the TCRdb table, and some are missing; sequencing was by immunoSEQ multiplex PCR. The table lists about 34,000 clones, around 95% of them singletons. The source of this sequence is a human donor with juvenile idiopathic arthritis. Sequenced sample: CD4+ T cells from blood. The chain employs TRBV4-1 and TRBJ1-4; the D gene is possibly TRBD1 (5 bases). The chain's CDR3 is CASSPGREGEKLFF. The CDR3 coding sequence is TGCGCCAGCAGCCCGGGGCGGGAAGGTGAAAAACTGTTTTTT.